This T cell receptor beta chain was captured in a study of T cells in Graves' hyperthyroidism and ophthalmopathy. At the level of the study: Upon initial diagnosis and before any treatment, peripheral blood was collected.

The source material, RNA transcripts, was used to amplify TCR beta CDR3 regions. The study used the HTBI primer set for a first-round RT-PCR of the TCR CDR3. TCRdb re-derived calls from the multiplex PCR reads in MiXCR, one entry per CDR3 protein. The profile shows roughly 840,000 distinct CDR3 sequences, 35% to 40% of them singletons. Germline values: CDR1 LNHDA, CDR2 SQIVND (reference sequence). The ends were cut back, 7 bases at V and 4 bases at J, with 8 bases in the middle. CDR3 length: 13 residues. This clonotype was detected ten times or more. The hyperthyroidism was newly diagnosed and had lasted under 2 months; the patients were aged 18 to 65. Diagnoses were established using clinical symptoms, serum thyroxine and TRAb, thyroid ultrasound and orbital computed tomography.

This sequence joins TRBV19 and TRBJ1-6; D is unclear. This TCR was recovered from a man aged 18 to 29 with Graves' hyperthyroidism. Sequencing was carried out using blood. The CDR3 loop is CASNHGYNSPLHF. Written as DNA, the CDR3 is TGTGCCAGTAATCATGGGTATAATTCACCCCTCCACTTT.